The sample holds a few counts of the clone carrying this T cell receptor beta chain. The antigen remains undetermined. Germline CDR1 is LGHDT and CDR2 is YNNKEL (reference sequence). Trimming removed 1 base from V and 12 bases from J, with 13 bases in between. The length of the CDR3 is 13 residues. This record belongs to a study of post-analysis software for immune sequencing data. Study background: Disease trajectories encompassed relapsing-remitting, secondary progressive and progressive-relapsing multiple sclerosis.

Carried by the TCR beta cDNA libraries were unique molecular identifiers. When 1 to 10 million T cells were used, they gave some 520,000 cDNA molecules. TCRdb used MiXCR to reprocess the PCR reads, holding one entry per CDR3 protein. The top ten hold around 10% of the sample, which has hundreds of thousands of distinct CDR3 sequences, roughly three fifths seen once. Findings and caveats of the study: TRBV segments more frequent in patients than in controls numbered five and included TRBV5-6, TRBV5-1 and TRBV20-1. Clustering by F measure revealed strong co-clustering among samples prepared together in one batch.

The specimen sequenced was blood. The chain recombines TRBV3-1 with TRBJ2-1; perhaps TRBD1 as D (5 bases). The sequence derives from a girl under 10 years old with multiple sclerosis. CDR3 DNA sequence: TGTGCCAGCAGCCAAGCGGTCGAAGGGGTGCAGTTCTTC. This codes for CASSQAVEGVQFF.